Following are 31 T cell receptor beta chains from one sample sequenced in a study of blood T cell repertoires in COVID-19. Sequencing used immunoSEQ multiplex PCR; TCRdb keeps in-frame clones, though not all of them. This table holds over 200,000 clones, 88% found once. The material sequenced was PBMCs or T cells enriched from blood (not recorded which). The receptors here all came from a woman younger than 45 who had been exposed to COVID-19.

The chain recombines TRBV27 with TRBJ1-6; 8 bases align to TRBD1. The CDR3 extends over 14 amino acids. V dropped 6 bases and J dropped 5; count of bases not matched to a gene: 3. The germline V gene has CDR1 MNHEY and CDR2 SMNVEV (reference sequence). Here the CDR3 DNA reads TGTGCCAGCAGCCGGACAGGGAATAATTCACCCCTCCACTTT. This codes for CASSRTGNNSPLHF.

This sequence joins TRBV12-3 or TRBV12-4 and TRBJ2-1, with 7 bases matching TRBD1. The length of the CDR3 is 13 residues. V lost 5 bases and J lost 11; bases outside the gene matches: 9. DNA of the CDR3: TGTGCCAGCAGTCGGGACAGCCGGGGTAAGCAGTTCTTC. It yields the protein CASSRDSRGKQFF.

The J gene is TRBJ2-2, the V gene TRBV7-2; 7 bases align to TRBD2. The V segment lost 8 bases and the J segment 5 bases; nucleotides outside the gene matches: 17. Germline CDR1 reads SGHTA; CDR2 reads FQGNSA. The CDR3 totals 17 residues. The CDR3 sequence: CASHPSRGRGLTGELFF. The CDR3 bases are TGTGCCAGCCACCCCTCTCGGGGGAGGGGATTAACCGGGGAGCTGTTTTTT.

The V and J genes are TRBV28 and TRBJ2-2; 7 nucleotides match TRBD1. The CDR3 is 15 amino acids. CDR1 and CDR2 (germline): MDHEN, SYDVKM. Trimming took 6 bases from V and 4 from J; bases not matched to a gene: 8. CDR3 loop: CASRRPDRVTGELFF. The CDR3 DNA reads TGTGCCAGCAGGCGCCCCGACAGGGTCACCGGGGAGCTGTTTTTT.

The V call is TRBV29-1, the J call TRBJ1-1; D remains unclear. The V and J ends lost 7 bases and 7 bases respectively, with 13 bases between them. Germline loops: CDR1 SQVTM, CDR2 ANQGSEA. The CDR3 has 11 residues. CDR3 bases: TGCAGCGCCCTGGACTGGGGTGAAGCTTTCTTT. As protein: CSALDWGEAFF.

This chain links TRBV5-1 with TRBJ1-2; 11 bases fit TRBD1. CDR1 and CDR2 from the germline V gene are SGHRS and YFSETQ. The CDR3 has 16 amino acids. V shed 3 bases, J shed 7 bases, and the junction held 11 bases outside the gene matches. The CDR3 nucleotides read TGCGCCAGCAGCTCAGATCAAGGACAGGGGGCGAGTGGCTACACCTTC. Its translation is CASSSDQGQGASGYTF.

J is TRBJ2-3 and V is TRBV10-3, with 11 bases aligning to TRBD2. This CDR3 has 19 residues. From germline, CDR1 is ENHRY and CDR2 SYGVKD. Unmatched junction bases numbered 13, after V lost 3 bases and J lost 2 bases. CDR3 residues: CAISEGWLAGGKATDTQYF. The DNA for the CDR3 is TGTGCCATCAGTGAAGGTTGGCTAGCGGGAGGAAAAGCCACAGATACGCAGTATTTT.

CDR3 sequence: CASSLAGNAGEKLFF. The CDR3 bases are TGCGCCAGCAGCTTGGCGGGGAATGCGGGTGAAAAACTGTTTTTT. The rearrangement uses TRBV5-1 and TRBJ1-4; no clear D gene. The CDR3 loop spans 15 amino acids. V was trimmed by 0 bases and J by 7 bases, leaving 13 bases between them. CDR1 is SGHRS, CDR2 YFSETQ, per germline. The full variable domain, rest sourced from reference TRBV5-1 and TRBJ1-4, is KAGVTQTPRYLIKTRGQQVTLSCSPISGHRSVSWYQQTPGQGLQFLFEYFSETQRNKGNFPGRFSGRQFSNSRSEMNVSTLELGDSALYLCASSLAGNAGEKLFFGSGTQLSVL.

V gene TRBV7-9 combines with J gene TRBJ1-2; weak D call: TRBD1 (5 bases). The CDR3 contains 12 residues. Germline CDR1 and CDR2: SEHNR and FQNEAQ (reference sequence). V shed 2 bases and J shed 6 bases, with 7 bases lying between them. The CDR3 loop reads CASSLKGNGYTF. The CDR3 DNA reads TGTGCCAGCAGCTTAAAGGGGAATGGCTACACCTTC.

The gene calls are TRBV11-2 and TRBJ2-1, with 8 bases fitting TRBD1. The CDR3 has 16 residues. Germline V gene sequence: CDR1 SGHAT, CDR2 FQNNGV. Unmatched junction bases numbered 3, after V lost 0 bases and J lost 2 bases. This chain's CDR3 is CASSLEDREAYNEQFF. The CDR3 bases are TGTGCCAGCAGCTTAGAGGACAGGGAGGCCTACAATGAGCAGTTCTTC. Filled out from reference TRBV11-2 and TRBJ2-1, the complete variable domain reads EAGVAQSPRYKIIEKRQSVAFWCNPISGHATLYWYQQILGQGPKLLIQFQNNGVVDDSQLPKDRFSAERLKGVDSTLKIQPAKLEDSAVYLCASSLEDREAYNEQFFGPGTRLTVL.

The V and J genes are TRBV7-5 and TRBJ1-5; the D call in the table, TRBD1, was not verified against the DNA. TRBV7-5 is reported as a pseudogene. This CDR3 has 19 amino acids. The chain's CDR3 is CVRSLGGTQGRWGNQPQHF. CDR3 nucleotide sequence: TGTGTCAGAAGCTTAGGGGGAACACAGGGTCGGTGGGGCAATCAGCCCCAGCATTTT.

The rearrangement joins TRBV2 to TRBJ1-5; 7 positions agree with TRBD1. CDR1 SNHLY and CDR2 FYNNEI come from the germline V gene. The CDR3 length is 14 residues. Trimming removed 4 bases from V and 5 bases from J; junction bases left unmatched: 5. CDR3: CASSAGQVDQPQHF. Here the CDR3 DNA reads TGTGCCAGCAGTGCCGGACAGGTCGATCAGCCCCAGCATTTT.

The V and J genes are TRBV20-1 and TRBJ1-6; a weak D match, TRBD1 (6 bases). This CDR3 region has 13 residues. Germline lookup yields CDR1 DFQATT and CDR2 SNEGSKA (reference sequence). The V gene lost 3 bases and the J gene lost 7 bases, with 10 bases spanning the gap. In nucleotides, the CDR3 is TGCAGTGCTAGTTGGCAGGGGAATTCACCCCTCCACTTT. Its translation is CSASWQGNSPLHF.

DNA of the CDR3: TGTGCCAGCAGCCAAGATCTACAGTTAGCCAAAAACATTCAGTACTTC. Translation gives CASSQDLQLAKNIQYF. This rearrangement joins TRBV3-1 (or the pseudogene TRBV3-2) to TRBJ2-4; D unclear. CDR3 length: 16 amino acids. V was cut by 0 bases and J by 0 bases, with 9 bases left in between. Germline CDR1 is LGHDT and CDR2 is YNNKEL (reference sequence).

V is TRBV2 and J is TRBJ1-6; D is possibly TRBD1 (5 bases). Between the trimmed V and J ends, which lost 5 bases and 6 bases, there was a span of 14 bases. The CDR3 extends over 15 amino acids. CDR1 SNHLY and CDR2 FYNNEI come from the germline V gene. CDR3 protein: CASSWGEYSNSPLHF. The CDR3 nucleotides read TGTGCCAGCAGTTGGGGGGAGTATAGTAATTCACCCCTCCACTTT. Combining the CDR3 with reference TRBV2 and TRBJ1-6 gives the whole variable domain EPEVTQTPSHQVTQMGQEVILRCVPISNHLYFYWYRQILGQKVEFLVSFYNNEISEKSEIFDDQFSVERPDGSNFTLKIRSTKLEDSAMYFCASSWGEYSNSPLHFGNGTRLTVT.

This clone was picked up one time. This chain uses TRBV4-1 with TRBJ2-1; TRBD2 aligns across 10 bases. This CDR3 is 16 amino acids long. V shed 1 base and J 6 bases; nucleotides not matched to a gene: 6. The germline V gene encodes CDR1 MGHRA and CDR2 YSYEKL. The CDR3 loop is CASSQAFWTSGNEQFF. The CDR3 DNA is TGCGCCAGCAGCCAAGCCTTCTGGACTAGCGGCAATGAGCAGTTCTTC.

This clone has more than one count but fewer than ten. The V call is TRBV19, the J call TRBJ1-2; no definite D call. The germline V gene has CDR1 LNHDA and CDR2 SQIVND (reference sequence). This CDR3 has 10 residues. V lost 6 bases and J lost 6, with 5 bases in between. Here the CDR3 reads CASRRDGYTF. CDR3 nucleotides: TGTGCCAGTAGGAGGGATGGCTACACCTTC. The variable domain in full, completed from reference TRBV19 and TRBJ1-2, reads DGGITQSPKYLFRKEGQNVTLSCEQNLNHDAMYWYRQDPGQGLRLIYYSQIVNDFQKGDIAEGYSVSREKKESFPLTVTSAQKNPTAFYLCASRRDGYTFGSGTRLTVV.

This sequence joins TRBV4-1 and TRBJ1-4; TRBD1 might be the D (6 bases). CDR3 length equals 15 residues. Germline V gene data show CDR1 as MGHRA and CDR2 as YSYEKL. Between the trimmed V and J ends, which lost 2 bases and 8 bases, there was a span of 15 bases. CDR3 protein: CASSQLEGQWEKLFF. CDR3 in DNA: TGCGCCAGCAGCCAACTTGAGGGACAATGGGAAAAACTGTTTTTT.

This clone showed up just a few times. This rearrangement joins TRBV7-2 to TRBJ1-2, with unresolved D. Trimming removed 5 bases at V and 6 bases at J, with 16 bases between. The V gene's germline CDR1 is SGHTA and CDR2 FQGNSA. The CDR3 sequence is 14 residues long. CDR3 residues: CASSPSLGRDGYTF. In DNA form, the CDR3 reads TGTGCCAGCAGCCCCAGCTTAGGGAGGGATGGCTACACCTTC. The entire variable domain, with the rest obtained from reference TRBV7-2 and TRBJ1-2, is as follows: GAGVSQSPSNKVTEKGKDVELRCDPISGHTALYWYRQSLGQGLEFLIYFQGNSAPDKSGLPSDRFSAERTGGSVSTLTIQRTQQEDSAVYLCASSPSLGRDGYTFGSGTRLTVV.

The chain joins TRBV10-3 to TRBJ1-2; tentatively, D is TRBD1 (5 bases). CDR1 ENHRY and CDR2 SYGVKD come from the germline V gene. This CDR3 region has 14 residues. V lost 0 bases and J 1 base, leaving 6 bases between the germline ends. The CDR3 DNA follows: TGTGCCATCAGTGAGTCAGGGGTTAACTATGGCTACACCTTC. Translation gives CAISESGVNYGYTF.

V gene TRBV7-9 combines with J gene TRBJ2-1; a possible D gene is TRBD2 (7 bases). The CDR3 contains 17 residues. Germline CDR1 is SEHNR and CDR2 is FQNEAQ (reference sequence). The V end was cut by 5 bases, the J end by 5 bases, with 22 bases between. The CDR3 loop is CASSQPPGGGAHNEQFF. The CDR3 DNA reads TGTGCCAGCAGCCAACCCCCCGGCGGGGGCGCCCACAATGAGCAGTTCTTC.

The chain carries TRBV4-1 and TRBJ1-4, with D maybe TRBD1 (5 bases). The V gene's germline CDR1 is MGHRA and CDR2 YSYEKL. This CDR3 spans 15 amino acids. V was clipped by 1 base and J by 8 bases, with 14 bases between them. In DNA form, the CDR3 reads TGCGCCAGCAGCCAAGGTCTGCAGGGCCGAGAAAAACTGTTTTTT. Encoded protein: CASSQGLQGREKLFF.

The V and J genes are TRBV7-9 and TRBJ2-1; TRBD2 agrees at 10 bases. V lost 5 bases, J lost 7 bases, and 8 bases stayed unmatched. This CDR3 spans 15 amino acids. The V gene's germline CDR1 is SEHNR and CDR2 FQNEAQ (reference sequence). CDR3 DNA: TGTGCCAGCAGCAACAGACTAGCGGGCAAAAATGAGCAGTTCTTC. This translates into CASSNRLAGKNEQFF.

About this clone: Other DNA sequences in the same sample also yield this CDR3. The chain uses TRBV10-3 and TRBJ1-1, with a tentative D call TRBD1 (6 bases). CDR3 length: 14 amino acids. V gave up 3 bases and J gave up 0 bases, with 8 bases separating them. Germline CDR1 reads ENHRY; CDR2 reads SYGVKD. The DNA of the CDR3 is TGTGCCATCAGTGAACAGGGTTTGAACACTGAAGCTTTCTTT. Protein: CAISEQGLNTEAFF.

The genes are TRBV11-2 and TRBJ2-7, with TRBD2 identical over 14 bases. Germline V lookup: CDR1 SGHAT, CDR2 FQNNGV. This CDR3 contains 14 residues. V lost 5 bases to trimming and J lost 6 bases; unmatched junction nucleotides: 3. The CDR3 DNA reads as TGTGCCAGCAGCAGAGGGACTAGCGGGGGCGAGCAGTACTTC. Encoded protein: CASSRGTSGGEQYF.

The chain links TRBV18 to TRBJ2-5, with 7 bases lining up with TRBD1. With 6 bases clipped from V and 0 bases from J, the junction kept 4 bases outside the gene matches. This CDR3 is built from 14 residues. Germline lookup yields CDR1 KGHSH and CDR2 LQKENI. The CDR3 region has the DNA TGTGCCAGCTCGGCGACAGGGTACCAAGAGACCCAGTACTTC. Translation: CASSATGYQETQYF.

The rearrangement links TRBV28 to TRBJ1-5, with 11 bases aligning to TRBD1. J lost 7 bases, V lost 6 bases, and 8 bases had no gene match. This CDR3 region has 15 residues. Germline V gene data show CDR1 as MDHEN and CDR2 as SYDVKM. CDR3 residues: CASRWTGGARQPQHF. For the CDR3, the DNA is TGTGCCAGCAGGTGGACAGGGGGCGCGAGGCAGCCCCAGCATTTT.

The chain combines TRBV7-6 with TRBJ1-4, with D tentatively TRBD1 (5 bases). Germline CDR1 and CDR2: SGHVS and FNYEAQ. Trimming cost V 4 bases and J 4 bases, with 25 bases left between them. CDR3 size: 19 residues. DNA of the CDR3: TGTGCCAGCAGCTCCCCCCTGACAGAAAGTGTCCCCGATAATGAAAAACTGTTTTTT. Protein product: CASSSPLTESVPDNEKLFF.

A note on this clone: The junction shows a germline mismatch at one end, possibly a read error. The rearrangement joins TRBV2 to TRBJ1-2; 10 bases fit TRBD1. This CDR3 has 14 residues. Germline V gene data show CDR1 as SNHLY and CDR2 as FYNNEI. The CDR3 here is CASRAHGQGGDYCF. The CDR3 DNA follows: TGTGCCAGCAGAGCTCACGGACAGGGGGGGGATTATTGCTTC.

This clone came up once. The chain links TRBV9 to TRBJ1-2; 10 bases align to TRBD1. V dropped 0 bases and J dropped 7; count of bases not matched to a gene: 9. Germline V gene data show CDR1 as SGDLS and CDR2 as YYNGEE. The CDR3 is 16 residues long. CDR3: CASSVEGTGVIGGYTF. In DNA form, the CDR3 reads TGTGCCAGCAGCGTAGAGGGGACAGGGGTTATTGGTGGCTACACCTTC.

The chain recombines TRBV12-3 or TRBV12-4 with TRBJ2-7; 8 positions agree with TRBD2. The CDR3 runs to 13 residues. V lost 6 bases and J lost 6; bases outside the gene matches: 7. The CDR3 DNA sequence: TGTGCCAGCAGACCAGCGGGAGAGGCCGAGCAGTACTTC. Translation gives CASRPAGEAEQYF.